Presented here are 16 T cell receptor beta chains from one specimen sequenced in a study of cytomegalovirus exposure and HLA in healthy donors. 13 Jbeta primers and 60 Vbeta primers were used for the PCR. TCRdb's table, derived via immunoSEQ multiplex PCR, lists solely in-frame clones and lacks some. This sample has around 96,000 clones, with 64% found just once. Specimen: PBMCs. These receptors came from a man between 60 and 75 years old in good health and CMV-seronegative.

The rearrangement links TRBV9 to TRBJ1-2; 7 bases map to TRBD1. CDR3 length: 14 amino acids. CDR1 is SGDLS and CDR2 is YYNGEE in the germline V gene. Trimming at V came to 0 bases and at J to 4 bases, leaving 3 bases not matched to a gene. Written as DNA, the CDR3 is TGTGCCAGCAGCGTAGTCAGGGGGACCTATGGCTACACCTTC. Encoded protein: CASSVVRGTYGYTF.

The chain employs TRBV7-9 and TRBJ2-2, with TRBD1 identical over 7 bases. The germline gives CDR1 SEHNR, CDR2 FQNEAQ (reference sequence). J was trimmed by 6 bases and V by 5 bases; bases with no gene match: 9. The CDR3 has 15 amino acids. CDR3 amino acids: CASSRDSGQAGELFF. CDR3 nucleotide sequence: TGTGCCAGCAGCCGGGACAGTGGACAGGCCGGGGAGCTGTTTTTT.

The CDR3 loop is CASSQAYGGLFNQPQHF. The CDR3 region has the DNA TGCGCCAGCAGCCAAGCGTACGGAGGACTCTTCAATCAGCCCCAGCATTTT. The chain combines TRBV4-1 with TRBJ1-5, with D uncertain. Germline CDR1 and CDR2: MGHRA and YSYEKL. V lost 1 base and J 3 bases, leaving 16 bases between the germline ends. There are 17 residues in the CDR3.

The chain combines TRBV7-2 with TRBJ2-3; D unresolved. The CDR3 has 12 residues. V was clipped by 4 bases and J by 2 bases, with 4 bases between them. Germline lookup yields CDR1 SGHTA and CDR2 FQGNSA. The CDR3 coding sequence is TGTGCCAGCAGCTCCTCCACAGATACGCAGTATTTT. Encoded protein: CASSSSTDTQYF. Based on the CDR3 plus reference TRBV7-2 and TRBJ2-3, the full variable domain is GAGVSQSPSNKVTEKGKDVELRCDPISGHTALYWYRQSLGQGLEFLIYFQGNSAPDKSGLPSDRFSAERTGGSVSTLTIQRTQQEDSAVYLCASSSSTDTQYFGPGTRLTVL.

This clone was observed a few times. The CDR3 nucleotides read TGTGCCAGCAGCAGTAGCGGGGGATCCTACAATGAGCAGTTCTTC. Amino acids: CASSSSGGSYNEQFF. The rearrangement joins TRBV9 to TRBJ2-1; 9 bases map to TRBD2. The CDR3 has 15 amino acids. Germline-derived CDR1 and CDR2 are SGDLS and YYNGEE. J gave up 1 base and V 4 bases, and 3 bases lay outside the gene matches.

CDR3 residues: CASSSYGLADQETQYF. CDR3 coding DNA: TGTGCCAGCAGCTCATATGGACTAGCGGACCAAGAGACCCAGTACTTC. V is TRBV5-6 and J is TRBJ2-5; 10 bases are a match to TRBD2. J lost 0 bases, V lost 3 bases, and 5 bases had no gene match. The CDR3 totals 16 residues. Germline lookup yields CDR1 SGHDT and CDR2 YYEEEE.

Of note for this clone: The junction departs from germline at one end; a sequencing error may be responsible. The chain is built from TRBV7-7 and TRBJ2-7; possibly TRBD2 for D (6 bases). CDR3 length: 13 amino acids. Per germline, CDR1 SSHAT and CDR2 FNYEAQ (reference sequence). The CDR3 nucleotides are TGTGCTAGCAGCTTAGCCGGGAGCTACGAGCAGTACTTC. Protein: CASSLAGSYEQYF.

Here the CDR3 reads CASSSFGGAGGSGAGELFF. The CDR3 DNA follows: TGTGCCAGCAGCTCCTTCGGAGGGGCGGGAGGTTCGGGGGCCGGGGAGCTGTTTTTT. V is TRBV7-2 and J is TRBJ2-2; 8 nucleotides align to TRBD2. CDR3 size: 19 residues. The germline V gene encodes CDR1 SGHTA and CDR2 FQGNSA. V was pared by 4 bases and J by 6 bases, with 19 bases of the junction left unmatched. Full variable domain (rest looked up from reference TRBV7-2 and TRBJ2-2): GAGVSQSPSNKVTEKGKDVELRCDPISGHTALYWYRQSLGQGLEFLIYFQGNSAPDKSGLPSDRFSAERTGGSVSTLTIQRTQQEDSAVYLCASSSFGGAGGSGAGELFFGEGSRLTVL.

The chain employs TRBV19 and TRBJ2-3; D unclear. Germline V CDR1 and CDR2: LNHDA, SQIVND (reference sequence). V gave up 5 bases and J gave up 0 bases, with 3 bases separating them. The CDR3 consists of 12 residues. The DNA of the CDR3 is TGTGCCAGTAGTCTTAGCACAGATACGCAGTATTTT. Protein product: CASSLSTDTQYF.

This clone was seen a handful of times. CDR3 region: CASSLNYGYTF. Written as DNA, the CDR3 is TGTGCCAGCTCTTTGAACTATGGCTACACCTTC. The chain employs TRBV19 and TRBJ1-2; no definite D call. This CDR3 has 11 amino acids. Germline values: CDR1 LNHDA, CDR2 SQIVND (reference sequence). Between the trimmed V and J ends, which lost 9 bases and 2 bases, there was a span of 7 bases.

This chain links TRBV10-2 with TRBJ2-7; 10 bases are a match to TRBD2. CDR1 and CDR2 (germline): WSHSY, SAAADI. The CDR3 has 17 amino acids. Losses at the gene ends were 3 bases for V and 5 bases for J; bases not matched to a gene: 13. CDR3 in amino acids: CASSETFRTSGPNEQYF. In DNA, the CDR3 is TGCGCCAGCAGTGAAACATTTCGGACTAGCGGCCCCAACGAGCAGTACTTC.

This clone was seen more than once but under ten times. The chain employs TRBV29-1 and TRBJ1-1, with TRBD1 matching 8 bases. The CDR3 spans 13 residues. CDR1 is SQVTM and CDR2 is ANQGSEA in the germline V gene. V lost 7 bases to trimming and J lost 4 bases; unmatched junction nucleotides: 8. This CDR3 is CSAGQGGRTEAFF. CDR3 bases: TGCAGCGCCGGACAGGGAGGTCGCACTGAAGCTTTCTTT. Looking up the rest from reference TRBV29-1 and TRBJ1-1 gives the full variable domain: SAVISQKPSRDICQRGTSLTIQCQVDSQVTMMFWYRQQPGQSLTLIATANQGSEATYESGFVIDKFPISRPNLTFSTLTVSNMSPEDSSIYLCSAGQGGRTEAFFGQGTRLTVV.

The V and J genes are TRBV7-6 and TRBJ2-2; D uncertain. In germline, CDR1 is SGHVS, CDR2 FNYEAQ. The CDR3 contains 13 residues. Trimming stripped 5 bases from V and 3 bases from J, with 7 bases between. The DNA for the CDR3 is TGTGCCAGCAGCCGAGGAGACACCGGGGAGCTGTTTTTT. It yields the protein CASSRGDTGELFF.

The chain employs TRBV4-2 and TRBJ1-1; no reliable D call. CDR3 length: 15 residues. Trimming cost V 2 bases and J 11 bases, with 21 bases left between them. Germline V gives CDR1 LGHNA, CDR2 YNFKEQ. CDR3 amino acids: CASSQRALRTPGAFF. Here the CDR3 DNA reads TGTGCCAGCAGCCAAAGGGCCCTCAGGACCCCGGGGGCTTTCTTT.

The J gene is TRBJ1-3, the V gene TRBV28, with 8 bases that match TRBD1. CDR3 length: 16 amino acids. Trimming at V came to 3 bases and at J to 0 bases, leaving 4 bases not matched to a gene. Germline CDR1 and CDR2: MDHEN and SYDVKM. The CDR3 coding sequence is TGTGCCAGCAGTTTCGACAGGGGCTTCTCTGGAAACACCATATATTTT. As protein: CASSFDRGFSGNTIYF.

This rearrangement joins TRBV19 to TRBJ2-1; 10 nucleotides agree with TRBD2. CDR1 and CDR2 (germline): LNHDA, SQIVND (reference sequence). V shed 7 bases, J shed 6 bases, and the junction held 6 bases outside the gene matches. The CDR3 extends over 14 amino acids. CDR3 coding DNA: TGTGCCAGTAAAGAGCGGGGGGGCCGCAATGAGCAGTTCTTC. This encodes CASKERGGRNEQFF.